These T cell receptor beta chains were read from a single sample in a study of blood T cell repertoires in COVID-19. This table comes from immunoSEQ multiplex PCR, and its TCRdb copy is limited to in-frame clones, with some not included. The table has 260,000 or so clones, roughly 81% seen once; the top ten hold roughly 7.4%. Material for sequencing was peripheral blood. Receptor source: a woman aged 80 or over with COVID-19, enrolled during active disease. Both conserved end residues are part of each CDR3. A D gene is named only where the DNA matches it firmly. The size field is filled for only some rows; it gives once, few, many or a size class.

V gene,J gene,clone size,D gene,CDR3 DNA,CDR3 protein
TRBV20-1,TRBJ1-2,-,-,TGCAGTGCTAGACGGGGTAATGGCTACACCTTC,CSARRGNGYTF
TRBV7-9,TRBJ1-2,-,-,TGTGCCAGCAGCGCCCAACAGGGTACCTATGGCTACACCTTC,CASSAQQGTYGYTF
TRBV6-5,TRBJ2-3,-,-,TGTGCCAGCAGTTGGGGGCGTGGAGATACGCAGTATTTT,CASSWGRGDTQYF
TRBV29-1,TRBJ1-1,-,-,TGCAGCGCCTCGGTGGGGGCTTGGGGCACTGAAGCTTTCTTT,CSASVGAWGTEAFF
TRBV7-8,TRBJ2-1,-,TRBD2,TGTGCCAGCAGCACACGGACTGGGAGGGGAGGGAATGAGCAGTTCTTC,CASSTRTGRGGNEQFF
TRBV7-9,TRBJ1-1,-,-,TGTGCCAGCAGCTTCCAGGAGAACACTGAAGCTTTCTTT,CASSFQENTEAFF
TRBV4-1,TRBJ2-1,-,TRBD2,TGCGCCAGCAGCCAAGATACTAGCGGGAGAAGTGAGCAGTTCTTC,CASSQDTSGRSEQFF
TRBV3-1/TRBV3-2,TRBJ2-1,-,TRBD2,TGTGCCAGCAGCCAAGATAAAGGCGGGAGGGCCGGGGGGAGTGAGCAGTTCTTC,CASSQDKGGRAGGSEQFF
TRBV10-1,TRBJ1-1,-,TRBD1,TGCGCCAGCAGTACAGGGGTCAACACTGAAGCTTTCTTT,CASSTGVNTEAFF
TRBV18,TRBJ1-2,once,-,TGTGCCAGCTCACCAGGGCCCACAAACTATGGCTACACCTTC,CASSPGPTNYGYTF
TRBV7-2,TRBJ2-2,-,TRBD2,TGTGCCAGCAGCTTGGGAGGGCTAATGGTTTCCGGGGAGCTGTTTTTT,CASSLGGLMVSGELFF
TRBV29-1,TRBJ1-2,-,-,TGCAGCGGAGGGGGATCTCTTGGCTACACCTTC,CSGGGSLGYTF
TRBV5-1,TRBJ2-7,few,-,TGCGCCAGCAGCTTGTACGGGTCAAGCTCCTACGAGCAGTACTTC,CASSLYGSSSYEQYF
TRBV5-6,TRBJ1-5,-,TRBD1,TGTGCCAGCAGCTGGGGACAGGGAAATCAGCCCCAGCATTTT,CASSWGQGNQPQHF
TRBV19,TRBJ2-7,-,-,TGTGCCAGTAGTACTGCATACCGGTACGAGCAGTACTTC,CASSTAYRYEQYF
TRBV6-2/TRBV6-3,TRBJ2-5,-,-,TGTGCCAGCAGTCGTAGAGGGGAGACCCAGTACTTC,CASSRRGETQYF
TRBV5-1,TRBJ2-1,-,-,TGCGCCAGCAGACTCCTTAGCTCCTACAATGAGCAGTTCTTC,CASRLLSSYNEQFF
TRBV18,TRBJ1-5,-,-,TGTGCCAGCTCACCACCGGAGGGAACAGGCAATCAGCCCCAGCATTTT,CASSPPEGTGNQPQHF
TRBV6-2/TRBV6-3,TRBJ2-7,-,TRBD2,TGTGCCAGCAGCCATACTAGCGGGAGCTTTGGCGAGCAGTACTTC,CASSHTSGSFGEQYF
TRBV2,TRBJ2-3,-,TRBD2,TGTGCCAGCACCGGGCGGGAGGGGCCCAATACGCAGTATTTT,CASTGREGPNTQYF
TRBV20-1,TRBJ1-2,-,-,TGCAGTGCTAGAGATAACAACGGCTACACCTTC,CSARDNNGYTF
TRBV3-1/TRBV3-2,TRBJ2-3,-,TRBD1,TGTGCCAGCAGCCAAGTAATGGACAGGTCTCTTAGTACGCAGTATTTT,CASSQVMDRSLSTQYF
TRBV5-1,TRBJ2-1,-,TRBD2,TGCGCCAGCGCTAGCGGGGGGGACCCCTACAATGAGCAGTTCTTC,CASASGGDPYNEQFF
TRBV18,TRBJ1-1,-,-,TGTGCCAGCTCACCACCGGAGGCTGGGACTGAAGCTTTCTTT,CASSPPEAGTEAFF
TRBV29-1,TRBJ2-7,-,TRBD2,TGCAGCGGAGGGGAGGGCTACGAGCAGTACTTC,CSGGEGYEQYF
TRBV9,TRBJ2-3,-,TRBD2,TGTGCCAGCAGCTTCGGGACTAGCGGGGGCGCCATCCCAGATACGCAGTATTTT,CASSFGTSGGAIPDTQYF
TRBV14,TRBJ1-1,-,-,TGTGCCAGCAGCCAAGAAAGGGCCGCCAGGGGCTACACTGAAGCTTTCTTT,CASSQERAARGYTEAFF
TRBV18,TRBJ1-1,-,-,TGTGCCAGCTCACCAGGCAGGGATTGGGTTATGAACACTGAAGCTTTCTTT,CASSPGRDWVMNTEAFF
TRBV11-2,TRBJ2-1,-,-,TGTGCCAGCAGCTTAGATCGAGTGAATGAGCAGTTCTTC,CASSLDRVNEQFF
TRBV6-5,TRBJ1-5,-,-,TGTGCCAGCAAGAACAGGGCAGGGCCCCAGCATTTT,CASKNRAGPQHF
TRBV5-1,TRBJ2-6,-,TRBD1,TGCGCCAGCAGCTTTAGCACAGGGGCAAGCTCTGGGGCCAACGTCCTGACTTTC,CASSFSTGASSGANVLTF
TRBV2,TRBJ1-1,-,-,TGTGCCAGCAGCGCTATCGGGTCCAACACTGAAGCTTTCTTT,CASSAIGSNTEAFF
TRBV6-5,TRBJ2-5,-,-,TGTGCCAGCAGTTATGACGGGTGGTCAGAGACCCAGTACTTC,CASSYDGWSETQYF
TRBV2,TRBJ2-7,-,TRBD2,TGTGCCAGCAAAGGGACTAGCAGCCACGAGCAGTACTTC,CASKGTSSHEQYF
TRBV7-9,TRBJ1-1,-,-,TGTGCCAGCAGCTCCGGGACACCTGAAGCTTTCTTT,CASSSGTPEAFF
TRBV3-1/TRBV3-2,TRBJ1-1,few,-,TGTGCCAGCAAAAGTTGGGCAGAGACTGAAGCTTTCTTT,CASKSWAETEAFF
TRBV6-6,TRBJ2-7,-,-,TGTGCCAGCACGCCTCGACAGATAAGCTCCTACGAGCAGTACTTC,CASTPRQISSYEQYF
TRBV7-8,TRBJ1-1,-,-,TGTGCCAGCAGCTTATTAATTCCAGGGGTCAACACTGAAGCTTTCTTT,CASSLLIPGVNTEAFF
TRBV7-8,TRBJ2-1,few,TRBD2,TGTGCCAGCAGCCCCTCTAGCGGGAGGATTGAGCAGTTCTTC,CASSPSSGRIEQFF
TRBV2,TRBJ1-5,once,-,TGTGCCAGCAGTGAATATCGCAACTACAACAATCAGCCCCAGCATTTT,CASSEYRNYNNQPQHF
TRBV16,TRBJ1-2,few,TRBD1,TGTGCCAGCAGCCAATCTTTGGGACAGTCTTATGGCTACACCTTC,CASSQSLGQSYGYTF
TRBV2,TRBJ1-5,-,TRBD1,TGTGCCAGCAGTGAAGAGGACAGGACCTTCAATCAGCCCCAGCATTTT,CASSEEDRTFNQPQHF
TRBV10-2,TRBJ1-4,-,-,TGCGCCAGCAGTTACAGTGGGTTTGGGGAAAAACTGTTTTTT,CASSYSGFGEKLFF
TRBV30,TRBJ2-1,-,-,TGTGCCTGGAGTGTAACCAGATACAATGAGCAGTTCTTC,CAWSVTRYNEQFF